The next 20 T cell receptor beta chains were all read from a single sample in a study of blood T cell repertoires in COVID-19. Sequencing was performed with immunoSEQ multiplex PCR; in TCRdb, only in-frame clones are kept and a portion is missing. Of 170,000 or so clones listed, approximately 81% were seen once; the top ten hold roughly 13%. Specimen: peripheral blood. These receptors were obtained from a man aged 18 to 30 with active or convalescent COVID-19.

DNA for the CDR3: TGTGCCAGCAGCCAAGAAGGACTAGCGGGGGGGAAGACAGATACGCAGTATTTT. Protein: CASSQEGLAGGKTDTQYF. V usage is TRBV3-1 (or the pseudogene TRBV3-2) and J usage is TRBJ2-3, with 15 bases identical to TRBD2. The CDR3 runs 18 residues. The ends lost 0 bases at V and 3 bases at J; junction bases unmatched: 4. Germline V gene sequence: CDR1 LGHDT, CDR2 YNNKEL (reference sequence).

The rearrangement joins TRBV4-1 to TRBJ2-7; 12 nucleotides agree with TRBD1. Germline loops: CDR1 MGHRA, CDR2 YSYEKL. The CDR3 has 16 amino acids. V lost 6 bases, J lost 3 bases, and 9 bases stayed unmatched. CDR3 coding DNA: TGCGCCAGCAGGCCCACCCGGGACAGGGGGCGCTACGAGCAGTACTTC. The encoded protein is CASRPTRDRGRYEQYF.

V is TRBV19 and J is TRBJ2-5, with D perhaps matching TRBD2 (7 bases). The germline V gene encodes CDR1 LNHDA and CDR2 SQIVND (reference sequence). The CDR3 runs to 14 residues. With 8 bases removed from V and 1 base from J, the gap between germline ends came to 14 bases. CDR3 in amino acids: CASSTGGTQETQYF. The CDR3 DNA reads TGTGCCAGTTCGACGGGGGGCACCCAAGAGACCCAGTACTTC.

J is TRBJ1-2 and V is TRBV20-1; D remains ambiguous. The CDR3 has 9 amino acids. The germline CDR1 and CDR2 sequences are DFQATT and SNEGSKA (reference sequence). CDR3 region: CRADQGYTF. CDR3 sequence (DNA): TGCAGGGCGGATCAGGGCTACACCTTC.

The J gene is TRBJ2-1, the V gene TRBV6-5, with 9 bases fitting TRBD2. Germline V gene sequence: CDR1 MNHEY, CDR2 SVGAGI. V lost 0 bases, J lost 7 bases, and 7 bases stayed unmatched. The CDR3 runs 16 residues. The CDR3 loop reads CASSYSRGGAGNEQFF. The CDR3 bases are TGTGCCAGCAGTTACTCGCGCGGGGGGGCCGGGAATGAGCAGTTCTTC.

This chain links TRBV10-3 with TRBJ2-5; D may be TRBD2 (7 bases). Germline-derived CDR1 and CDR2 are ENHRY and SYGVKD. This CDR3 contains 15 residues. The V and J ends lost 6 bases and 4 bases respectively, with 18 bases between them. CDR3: CAIRTGGGGRETQYF. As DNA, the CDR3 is TGTGCCATCAGGACTGGGGGAGGGGGAAGAGAGACCCAGTACTTC.

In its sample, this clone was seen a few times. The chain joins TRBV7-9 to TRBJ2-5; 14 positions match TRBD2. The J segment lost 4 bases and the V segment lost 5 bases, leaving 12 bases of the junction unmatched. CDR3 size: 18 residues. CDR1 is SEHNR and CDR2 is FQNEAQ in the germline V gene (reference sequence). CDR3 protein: CASSPGTSGGIVRETQYF. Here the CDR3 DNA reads TGTGCCAGCAGCCCAGGGACTAGCGGGGGAATTGTTCGAGAGACCCAGTACTTC.

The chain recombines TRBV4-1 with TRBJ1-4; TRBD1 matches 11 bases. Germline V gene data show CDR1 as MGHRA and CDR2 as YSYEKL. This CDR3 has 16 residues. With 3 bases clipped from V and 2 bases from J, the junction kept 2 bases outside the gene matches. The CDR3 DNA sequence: TGCGCCAGCAGCCAGAGGACAGGGGGCACTAATGAAAAACTGTTTTTT. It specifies CASSQRTGGTNEKLFF.

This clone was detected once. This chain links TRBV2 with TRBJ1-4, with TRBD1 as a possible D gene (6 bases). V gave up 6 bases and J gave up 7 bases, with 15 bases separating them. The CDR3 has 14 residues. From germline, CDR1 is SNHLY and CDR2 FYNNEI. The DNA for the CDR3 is TGTGCCAGCAGGTCCGGGACAAGGAGTGAAAAACTGTTTTTT. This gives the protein CASRSGTRSEKLFF.

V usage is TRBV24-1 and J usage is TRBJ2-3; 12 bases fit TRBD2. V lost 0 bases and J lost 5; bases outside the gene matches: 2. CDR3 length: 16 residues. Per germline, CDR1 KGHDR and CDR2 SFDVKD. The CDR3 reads CATSDLSSGGGDTQYF. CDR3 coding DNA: TGTGCCACCAGTGATTTGTCTAGCGGGGGGGGAGATACGCAGTATTTT.

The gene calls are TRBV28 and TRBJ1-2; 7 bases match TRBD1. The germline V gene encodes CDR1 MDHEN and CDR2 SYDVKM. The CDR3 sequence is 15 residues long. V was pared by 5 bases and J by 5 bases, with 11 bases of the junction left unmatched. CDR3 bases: TGTGCCAGCAGTCCAACCGGGACAGTGGGATATGGCTACACCTTC. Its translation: CASSPTGTVGYGYTF.

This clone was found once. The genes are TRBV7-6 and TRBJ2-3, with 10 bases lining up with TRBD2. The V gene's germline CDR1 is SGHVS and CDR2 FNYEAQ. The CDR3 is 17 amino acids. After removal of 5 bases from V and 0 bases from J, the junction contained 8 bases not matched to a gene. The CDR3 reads CASSPDIAGGSTDTQYF. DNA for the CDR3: TGTGCCAGCAGCCCCGATATAGCGGGAGGTAGCACAGATACGCAGTATTTT.

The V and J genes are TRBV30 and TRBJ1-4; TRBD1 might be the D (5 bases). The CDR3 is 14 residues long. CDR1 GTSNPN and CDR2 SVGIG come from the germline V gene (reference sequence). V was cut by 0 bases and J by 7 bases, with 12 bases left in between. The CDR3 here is CAWSVTRRGEKLFF. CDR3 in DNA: TGTGCCTGGAGTGTAACCAGAAGGGGTGAAAAACTGTTTTTT.

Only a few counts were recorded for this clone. CDR3 DNA sequence: TGTGCCAGCATGGACACGGACAGGCCCGATGGCTACACCTTC. It encodes CASMDTDRPDGYTF. The chain is built from TRBV7-2 and TRBJ1-2; 7 bases map to TRBD1. The CDR3 loop spans 14 amino acids. Germline CDR1 SGHTA, CDR2 FQGNSA. J was trimmed by 6 bases and V by 7 bases; bases with no gene match: 11.

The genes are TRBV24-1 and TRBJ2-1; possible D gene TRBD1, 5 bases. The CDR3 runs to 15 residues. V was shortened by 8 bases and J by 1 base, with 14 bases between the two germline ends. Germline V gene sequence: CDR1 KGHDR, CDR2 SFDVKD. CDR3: CATTYDRSSYNEQFF. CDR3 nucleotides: TGTGCCACCACCTATGACAGATCATCCTACAATGAGCAGTTCTTC.

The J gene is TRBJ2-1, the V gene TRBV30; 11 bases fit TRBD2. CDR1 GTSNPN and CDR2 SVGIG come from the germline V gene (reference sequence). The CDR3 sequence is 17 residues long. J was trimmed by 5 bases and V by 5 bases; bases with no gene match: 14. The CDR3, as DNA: TGTGCCTGGGGCGAGGGCCGACTAGCGGGACTTGACAATGAGCAGTTCTTC. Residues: CAWGEGRLAGLDNEQFF.

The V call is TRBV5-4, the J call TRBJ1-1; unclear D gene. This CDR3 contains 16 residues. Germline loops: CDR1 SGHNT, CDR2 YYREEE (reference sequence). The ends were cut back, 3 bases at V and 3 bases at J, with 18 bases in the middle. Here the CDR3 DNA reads TGTGCCAGCAGCTCACTGGTAAAACAGTGGGACACTGAAGCTTTCTTT. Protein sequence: CASSSLVKQWDTEAFF. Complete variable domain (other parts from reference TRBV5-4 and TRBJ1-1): ETGVTQSPTHLIKTRGQQVTLRCSSQSGHNTVSWYQQALGQGPQFIFQYYREEENGRGNFPPRFSGLQFPNYSSELNVNALELDDSALYLCASSSLVKQWDTEAFFGQGTRLTVV.

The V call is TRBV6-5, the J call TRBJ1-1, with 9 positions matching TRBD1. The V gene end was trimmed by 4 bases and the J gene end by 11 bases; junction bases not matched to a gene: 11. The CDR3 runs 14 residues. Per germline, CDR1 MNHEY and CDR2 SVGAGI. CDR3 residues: CASSFTGTGWFAFF. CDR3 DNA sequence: TGTGCCAGCAGTTTCACCGGGACAGGGTGGTTTGCTTTCTTT.

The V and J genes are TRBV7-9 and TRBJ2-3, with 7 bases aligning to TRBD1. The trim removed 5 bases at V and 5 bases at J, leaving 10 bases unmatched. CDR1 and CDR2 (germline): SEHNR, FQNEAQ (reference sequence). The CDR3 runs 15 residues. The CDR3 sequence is CASSVQGRQGDTQYF. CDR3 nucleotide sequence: TGTGCCAGCAGCGTCCAAGGGAGACAGGGAGATACGCAGTATTTT.

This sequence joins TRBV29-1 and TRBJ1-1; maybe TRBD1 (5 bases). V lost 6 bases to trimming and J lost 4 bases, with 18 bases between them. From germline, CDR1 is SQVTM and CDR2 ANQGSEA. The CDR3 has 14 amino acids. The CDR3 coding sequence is TGCAGCGTCAGATGGGGGGTTACGGGCACTGAAGCTTTCTTT. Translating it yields CSVRWGVTGTEAFF. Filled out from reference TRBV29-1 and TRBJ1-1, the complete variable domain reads SAVISQKPSRDICQRGTSLTIQCQVDSQVTMMFWYRQQPGQSLTLIATANQGSEATYESGFVIDKFPISRPNLTFSTLTVSNMSPEDSSIYLCSVRWGVTGTEAFFGQGTRLTVV.